The T cell receptor (beta chain) described here comes from a study of T cell changes during pregnancy in multiple sclerosis. TCRdb's table, derived via immunoSEQ multiplex PCR, lists solely in-frame clones and lacks some. The profile shows about 80,000 clones, 94% of them singletons. The CDR3 covers 13 residues. V lost 1 base to trimming and J lost 6 bases, with 6 bases between them. Germline V gene lookup returns CDR1 SNHLY and CDR2 FYNNEI. Sequenced here: peripheral blood, sampled in the third trimester of pregnancy. The sequence came from a female donor with multiple sclerosis, enrolled in a pregnancy study. The J gene is TRBJ2-2, the V gene TRBV2; D unresolved. Here the CDR3 reads CASSEGLAGELFF. CDR3 sequence (DNA): TGTGCCAGCAGTGAAGGACTGGCCGGGGAGCTGTTTTTT.